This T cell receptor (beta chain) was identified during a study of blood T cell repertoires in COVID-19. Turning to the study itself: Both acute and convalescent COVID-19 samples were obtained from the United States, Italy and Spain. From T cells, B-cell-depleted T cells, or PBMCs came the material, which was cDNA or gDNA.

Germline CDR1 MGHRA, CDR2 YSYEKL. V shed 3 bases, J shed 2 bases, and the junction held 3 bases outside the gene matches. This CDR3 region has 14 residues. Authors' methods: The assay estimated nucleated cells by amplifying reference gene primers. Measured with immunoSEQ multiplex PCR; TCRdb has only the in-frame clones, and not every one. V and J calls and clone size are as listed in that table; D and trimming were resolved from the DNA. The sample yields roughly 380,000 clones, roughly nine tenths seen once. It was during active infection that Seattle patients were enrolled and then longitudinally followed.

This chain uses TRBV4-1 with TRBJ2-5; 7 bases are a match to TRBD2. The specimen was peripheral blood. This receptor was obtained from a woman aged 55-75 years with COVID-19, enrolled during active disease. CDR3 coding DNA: TGCGCCAGCAGCCAGCTTAGCGGGCAAGAGACCCAGTACTTC. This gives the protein CASSQLSGQETQYF.